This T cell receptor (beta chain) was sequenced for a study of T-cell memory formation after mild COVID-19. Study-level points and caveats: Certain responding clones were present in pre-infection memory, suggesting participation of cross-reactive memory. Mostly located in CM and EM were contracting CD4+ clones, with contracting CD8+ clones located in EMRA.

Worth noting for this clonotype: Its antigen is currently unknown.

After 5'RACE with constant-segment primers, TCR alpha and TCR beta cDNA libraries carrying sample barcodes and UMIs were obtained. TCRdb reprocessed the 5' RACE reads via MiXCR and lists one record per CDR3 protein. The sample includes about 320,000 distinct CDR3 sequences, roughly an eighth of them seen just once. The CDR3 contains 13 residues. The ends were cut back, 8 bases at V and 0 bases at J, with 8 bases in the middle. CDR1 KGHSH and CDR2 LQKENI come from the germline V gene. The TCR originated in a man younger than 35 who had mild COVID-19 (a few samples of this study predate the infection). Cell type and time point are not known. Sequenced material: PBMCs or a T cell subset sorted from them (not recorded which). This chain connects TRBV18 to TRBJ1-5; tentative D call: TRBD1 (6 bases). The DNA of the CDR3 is TGTGCCAGCACACAGGGTAGCAATCAGCCCCAGCATTTT. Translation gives CASTQGSNQPQHF.